This T cell receptor (beta chain) came from a study of blood T cell repertoires in COVID-19. At the level of the study: COVID-19 samples collected from the United States, Italy and Spain covered acute and convalescent phases. T cells, B-cell-depleted T cells, or PBMCs supplied cDNA or gDNA.

Trimming left V 3 bases short and J 4 bases short, with 19 bases between. The CDR3 is 16 amino acids. Germline CDR1 reads SEHNR; CDR2 reads FQNEAQ (reference sequence). In the original analysis: It was from reference gene primer amplification that nucleated cell counts were estimated. Assay: immunoSEQ multiplex PCR; the TCRdb copy retains only in-frame clones and omits some. Clone size and V and J calls were adopted from that table, with D and trimming inferred from the DNA. The repertoire has roughly 440,000 clones, about 87% of them found once; the top ten carry around an eighth. The Seattle patients joined while their infection was active and were tracked longitudinally afterward. This clone occurred a few times.

The V and J genes are TRBV7-9 and TRBJ2-7; maybe TRBD2 (6 bases). Sequences were obtained from peripheral blood. The clonotype comes from a woman aged 45-65 years with COVID-19, enrolled during active disease. The CDR3 DNA is TGTGCCAGCAGCTTGGCCGTCGGGGGAGACCGTTACGAGCAGTACTTC. It codes for CASSLAVGGDRYEQYF.